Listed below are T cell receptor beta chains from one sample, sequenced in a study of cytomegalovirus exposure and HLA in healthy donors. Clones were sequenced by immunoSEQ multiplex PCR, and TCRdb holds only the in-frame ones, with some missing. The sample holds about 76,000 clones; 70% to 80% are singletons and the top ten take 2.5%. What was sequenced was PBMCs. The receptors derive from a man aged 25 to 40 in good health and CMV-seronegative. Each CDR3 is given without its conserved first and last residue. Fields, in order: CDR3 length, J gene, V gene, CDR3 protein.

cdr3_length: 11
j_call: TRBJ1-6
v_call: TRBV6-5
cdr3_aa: ASSTGYNSPLH

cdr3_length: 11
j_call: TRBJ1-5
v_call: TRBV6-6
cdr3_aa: ATKPGDNQPQH

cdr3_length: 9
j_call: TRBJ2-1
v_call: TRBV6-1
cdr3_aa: ASSEGGEQF

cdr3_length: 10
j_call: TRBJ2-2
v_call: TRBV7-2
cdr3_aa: ASSSNTGELF

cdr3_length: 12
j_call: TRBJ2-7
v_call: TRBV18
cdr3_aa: ASSPIEQGNEQY

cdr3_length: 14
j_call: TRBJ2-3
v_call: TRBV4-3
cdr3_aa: ASSQDSETSTDTQY

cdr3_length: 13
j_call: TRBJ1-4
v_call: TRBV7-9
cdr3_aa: ASSLNLRGTEKLF

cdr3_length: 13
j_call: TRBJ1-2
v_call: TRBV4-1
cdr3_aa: ASSHKILGGEGYT

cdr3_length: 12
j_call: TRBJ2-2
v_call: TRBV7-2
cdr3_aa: ASSLLTGPGELF

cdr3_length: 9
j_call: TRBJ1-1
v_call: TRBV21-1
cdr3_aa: ASSNHAGAF

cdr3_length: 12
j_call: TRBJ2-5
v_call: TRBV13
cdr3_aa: ASSPTGGRETQY

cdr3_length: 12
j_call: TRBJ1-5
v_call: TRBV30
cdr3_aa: AWSVAGGNQPQH

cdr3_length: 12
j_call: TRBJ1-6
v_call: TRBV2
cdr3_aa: ANTDRADNSPLH

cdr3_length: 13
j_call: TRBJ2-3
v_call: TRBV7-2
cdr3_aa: ASSARGREIDTQY

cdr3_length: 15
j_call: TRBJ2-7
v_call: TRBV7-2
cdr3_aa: ASSLEGITGALNEQY

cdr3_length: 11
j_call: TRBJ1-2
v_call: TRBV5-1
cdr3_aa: ASSPSGDYGYT

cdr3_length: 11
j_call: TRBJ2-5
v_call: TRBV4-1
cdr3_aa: ASSSLFQETQY